Following are 32 T cell receptor beta chains from one sample sequenced in a study of T cells in Graves' hyperthyroidism and ophthalmopathy. The investigators amplified TCR beta CDR3 regions from RNA transcripts. The TCR CDR3 was amplified in a first-round RT-PCR using the HTBI primer set. TCRdb reanalysed the multiplex PCR reads using MiXCR and keeps one entry per CDR3 protein. Of a few hundred thousand distinct CDR3 sequences listed, roughly 46% are singletons. Material: peripheral blood or thyroid tissue (not recorded which). These receptors were collected from a woman younger than 30 with Graves' hyperthyroidism.

The sample holds many counts of this clonotype. This chain links TRBV20-1 with TRBJ2-5; tentative D call: TRBD1 (6 bases). This CDR3 is 16 amino acids long. Trimming took off 0 bases at V and 1 base at J, with 15 bases between the two ends. Germline V gives CDR1 DFQATT, CDR2 SNEGSKA (reference sequence). The CDR3 bases are TGCAGTGCTAGAGACCCCGACGGGACAAGCCAAGAGACCCAGTACTTC. It encodes CSARDPDGTSQETQYF.

The chain is built from TRBV7-8 and TRBJ1-4; D unclear. Germline CDR1 and CDR2: SGHVS and FQNEAQ. With 1 base removed from V and 8 bases from J, the gap between germline ends came to 8 bases. The CDR3 has 13 amino acids. In nucleotides, the CDR3 is TGTGCCAGCAGCTTAGTTGCCAGGGAAAAACTGTTTTTT. Translation gives CASSLVAREKLFF.

A note on this clonotype: A much larger clone sits a single nucleotide away, making a read error possible. The chain joins TRBV6-2 or TRBV6-3 to TRBJ1-4; no firm D call. CDR1 and CDR2 from the germline V gene are MNHEY and SVGEGT. Deletions cut 2 bases from V and 8 bases from J, with 12 bases between. This CDR3 region has 14 residues. The CDR3 here is CASSYEEDSEKLFF. CDR3 bases: TGTGCCAGCAGTTACGAAGAGGACTCGGAAAAACTGTTTTTT.

The chain uses TRBV19 and TRBJ2-7; D is possibly TRBD1 (6 bases). The germline CDR1 and CDR2 sequences are LNHDA and SQIVND (reference sequence). The CDR3 loop spans 14 amino acids. V dropped 6 bases and J dropped 5 bases, with 17 bases sitting between them. The CDR3, as DNA: TGTGCCAGTAGGAGAGGGGGTGTTTTTGACGAGCAGTACTTC. Translated, it gives CASRRGGVFDEQYF.

This clonotype was counted at least ten times. V gene TRBV9 combines with J gene TRBJ2-2; D is possibly TRBD2 (6 bases). The CDR3 extends over 15 amino acids. Trimming stripped 1 base from V and 0 bases from J, with 7 bases between. CDR1 is SGDLS and CDR2 is YYNGEE in the germline V gene. CDR3 protein: CASSVRGTNTGELFF. For the CDR3, the DNA is TGTGCCAGCAGCGTACGCGGGACGAACACCGGGGAGCTGTTTTTT.

This clonotype was counted a few times. V usage is TRBV4-1 and J usage is TRBJ2-7; D uncertain. The length of the CDR3 is 14 residues. V was trimmed by 2 bases and J by 6 bases, leaving 14 bases between them. CDR1 and CDR2 from the germline V gene are MGHRA and YSYEKL. The chain's CDR3 is CASSQTPPALEQYF. For the CDR3, the DNA is TGCGCCAGCAGCCAAACCCCCCCGGCCCTCGAGCAGTACTTC.

J is TRBJ2-1 and V is TRBV24-1; 9 positions match TRBD2. The CDR3 spans 15 residues. After removal of 3 bases from V and 8 bases from J, the junction contained 7 bases not matched to a gene. The germline gives CDR1 KGHDR, CDR2 SFDVKD. CDR3 bases: TGTGCCACCAGTGATCATGGGACTAGCATCCATGAGCAGTTCTTC. Protein: CATSDHGTSIHEQFF.

This clonotype was seen at least ten times. The chain employs TRBV7-3 and TRBJ1-1; 11 bases map to TRBD1. J was trimmed by 4 bases and V by 5 bases; bases with no gene match: 6. Germline V gene data show CDR1 as SGHTA and CDR2 as FQGTGA. The CDR3 is 15 amino acids. This CDR3 is CASSMTGTGGTEAFF. The CDR3 region has the DNA TGTGCCAGCAGCATGACCGGGACAGGGGGCACTGAAGCTTTCTTT.

At least ten counts were recorded for this clonotype. The chain couples TRBV5-1 to TRBJ2-2; 7 nucleotides line up with TRBD2. V lost 6 bases and J lost 0; bases outside the gene matches: 5. The germline gives CDR1 SGHRS, CDR2 YFSETQ. This CDR3 spans 15 amino acids. This CDR3 is CASKMSGTNTGELFF. DNA of the CDR3: TGCGCCAGCAAGATGAGCGGGACGAACACCGGGGAGCTGTTTTTT. Filled out from reference TRBV5-1 and TRBJ2-2, the complete variable domain reads KAGVTQTPRYLIKTRGQQVTLSCSPISGHRSVSWYQQTPGQGLQFLFEYFSETQRNKGNFPGRFSGRQFSNSRSEMNVSTLELGDSALYLCASKMSGTNTGELFFGEGSRLTVL.

This clonotype was picked up many times. The chain joins TRBV18 to TRBJ1-2, with D unresolved. The germline V gene encodes CDR1 KGHSH and CDR2 LQKENI. V dropped 3 bases and J dropped 2 bases, with 7 bases sitting between them. This CDR3 has 13 residues. CDR3 amino acids: CASSPEANYGYTF. The CDR3 coding sequence is TGTGCCAGCTCACCCGAGGCAAACTATGGCTACACCTTC.

This sequence joins TRBV5-1 and TRBJ1-1, with 8 bases aligning to TRBD1. Germline V gene sequence: CDR1 SGHRS, CDR2 YFSETQ. The trim removed 2 bases at V and 6 bases at J, leaving 3 bases unmatched. CDR3 length equals 13 residues. In DNA form, the CDR3 reads TGCGCCAGCAGCTTCGGACAGGGCTCTGAAGCTTTCTTT. Protein sequence: CASSFGQGSEAFF.

At least ten counts were recorded for this clonotype. The chain uses TRBV20-1 and TRBJ2-7, with 7 bases lining up with TRBD1. The CDR3 runs 16 residues. V lost 0 bases, J lost 3 bases, and 11 bases stayed unmatched. Germline V lookup: CDR1 DFQATT, CDR2 SNEGSKA (reference sequence). Here the CDR3 DNA reads TGCAGTGCTAGAGATCTAAAGGGGGCGTTGGTCTACGAGCAGTACTTC. This codes for CSARDLKGALVYEQYF.

This clonotype was observed at least ten times. This CDR3 is CASRVWIGNTIYF. CDR3 sequence (DNA): TGTGCCAGCAGGGTTTGGATTGGAAACACCATATATTTT. The V and J genes are TRBV2 and TRBJ1-3; D remains ambiguous. This CDR3 contains 13 residues. V was cut by 6 bases and J by 3 bases, with 9 bases left in between. CDR1 and CDR2 (germline): SNHLY, FYNNEI. Combining the CDR3 with reference TRBV2 and TRBJ1-3 gives the whole variable domain EPEVTQTPSHQVTQMGQEVILRCVPISNHLYFYWYRQILGQKVEFLVSFYNNEISEKSEIFDDQFSVERPDGSNFTLKIRSTKLEDSAMYFCASRVWIGNTIYFGEGSWLTVV.

This clonotype was recorded at least ten times. The rearrangement uses TRBV6-5 and TRBJ2-7, with 10 bases aligning to TRBD2. Germline-derived CDR1 and CDR2 are MNHEY and SVGAGI. J lost 0 bases, V lost 9 bases, and 2 bases had no gene match. The CDR3 length is 13 residues. Here the CDR3 DNA reads TGTGCCAGTAGCGGGAGGAGCTCCTACGAGCAGTACTTC. Translation gives CASSGRSSYEQYF.

This clonotype was picked up a small number of times. The rearrangement uses TRBV30 and TRBJ2-2; 9 bases are a match to TRBD1. The CDR3 totals 14 residues. Germline V CDR1 and CDR2: GTSNPN, SVGIG (reference sequence). J was trimmed by 7 bases and V by 3 bases; bases with no gene match: 6. CDR3 DNA: TGTGCCTGGAGGGGTGACAGGGGGAACGGGGAGCTGTTTTTT. Translation: CAWRGDRGNGELFF.

This clonotype was recorded at least ten times. This chain joins TRBV20-1 and TRBJ1-2, with D unresolved. This CDR3 region has 16 residues. Trimming cost V 4 bases and J 2 bases, with 20 bases left between them. The germline V gene has CDR1 DFQATT and CDR2 SNEGSKA (reference sequence). CDR3 bases: TGCAGTGCTATGAACCAACCGGGAGCCGGGAACTATGGCTACACCTTC. It specifies CSAMNQPGAGNYGYTF.

The V call is TRBV29-1, the J call TRBJ1-1; TRBD1 matches at 8 bases. Looked up from germline, CDR1 is SQVTM and CDR2 is ANQGSEA. The V gene end was trimmed by 8 bases and the J gene end by 0 bases; junction bases not matched to a gene: 8. This CDR3 is built from 14 residues. In DNA, the CDR3 is TGCAGCAGAAATGGACAGGGTATGAACACTGAAGCTTTCTTT. Its translation: CSRNGQGMNTEAFF.

The V call is TRBV29-1, the J call TRBJ1-5, with TRBD1 matching 9 bases. Per the germline V gene, CDR1 is SQVTM and CDR2 is ANQGSEA. The CDR3 contains 14 residues. The V gene end was trimmed by 7 bases and the J gene end by 6 bases; junction bases not matched to a gene: 10. CDR3 amino acids: CSARQGGRFQPQHF. DNA for the CDR3: TGCAGCGCTAGACAGGGGGGGCGATTTCAGCCCCAGCATTTT.

In its sample, this clonotype was seen many times. The chain employs TRBV30 and TRBJ1-2; D is unclear. V was pared by 7 bases and J by 4 bases, with 10 bases between. The CDR3 runs 11 residues. CDR1 is GTSNPN, CDR2 SVGIG, per germline (reference sequence). CDR3 region: CASDQFYGYTF. The CDR3 coding sequence is TGTGCCTCTGACCAGTTCTATGGCTACACCTTC.

There are a few counts of this clonotype. The chain employs TRBV5-1 and TRBJ2-3, with a tentative D call TRBD1 (6 bases). CDR1 is SGHRS, CDR2 YFSETQ, per germline. The CDR3 spans 14 residues. The ends were cut back, 6 bases at V and 1 base at J, with 12 bases in the middle. In DNA, the CDR3 is TGCGCCAGCAATTGGGCAGGGGGCACAGATACGCAGTATTTT. Translation: CASNWAGGTDTQYF.

This clonotype appeared many times. The genes are TRBV7-6 and TRBJ2-5; tentatively, D is TRBD2 (5 bases). Germline V gives CDR1 SGHVS, CDR2 FNYEAQ. Trimming shortened V by 1 base and J by 3 bases, and 9 bases separated the two germline ends. There are 14 residues in the CDR3. The CDR3 reads CASSLGGSKETQYF. CDR3 nucleotides: TGTGCCAGCAGCTTAGGCGGGTCAAAAGAGACCCAGTACTTC.

As regards this clonotype: This CDR3 is missing its conserved last phenylalanine or tryptophan, likely due to a read error. This chain links TRBV7-9 with TRBJ2-2, with D perhaps TRBD1 (6 bases). V shed 5 bases and J shed 2 bases, with 15 bases lying between them. Germline lookup yields CDR1 SEHNR and CDR2 FQNEAQ (reference sequence). The CDR3 has 16 residues. CDR3: CASSPGGQRNTGELFL. CDR3 sequence (DNA): TGTGCCAGCAGCCCCGGAGGACAGAGAAACACCGGGGAGCTGTTTCTT.

The V and J genes are TRBV7-9 and TRBJ2-1; a weak D match, TRBD2 (5 bases). Germline lookup yields CDR1 SEHNR and CDR2 FQNEAQ (reference sequence). The CDR3 has 13 residues. V gave up 2 bases and J gave up 15 bases, with 17 bases separating them. CDR3 nucleotide sequence: TGTGCCAGCAGCTTATCGGTTCCGGGATTGGGGTTCTTC. It specifies CASSLSVPGLGFF.

The CDR3 coding sequence is TGTGCCAGCAGTTTCCTAGCGGGGAAAGAGACCCAGTACTTC. It translates to CASSFLAGKETQYF. The chain uses TRBV2 and TRBJ2-5, with TRBD2 identical over 9 bases. CDR3 length equals 14 residues. The germline V gene has CDR1 SNHLY and CDR2 FYNNEI. The ends lost 5 bases at V and 3 bases at J; junction bases unmatched: 4.

This clonotype was found many times. The CDR3 sequence: CASSLRTNYEQYF. The CDR3 nucleotides read TGTGCCAGCAGCTTACGGACTAACTACGAGCAGTACTTC. The chain combines TRBV7-2 with TRBJ2-7; a possible D gene is TRBD2 (6 bases). V lost 2 bases to trimming and J lost 3 bases, with 8 bases between them. Germline-derived CDR1 and CDR2 are SGHTA and FQGNSA. The CDR3 is 13 amino acids.

The V gene is TRBV7-2, the J gene TRBJ2-3, with D maybe TRBD1 (6 bases). Germline CDR1 reads SGHTA; CDR2 reads FQGNSA. V dropped 3 bases and J dropped 5 bases, with 12 bases sitting between them. The CDR3 is 14 residues long. CDR3 DNA: TGTGCCAGCAGCTTGAAGGGGGTCAAAGATACGCAGTATTTT. Translation gives CASSLKGVKDTQYF.

The chain links TRBV10-3 to TRBJ1-5, with 8 nucleotides matching TRBD1. Per the germline V gene, CDR1 is ENHRY and CDR2 is SYGVKD. The ends lost 4 bases at V and 2 bases at J; junction bases unmatched: 16. CDR3 length: 19 amino acids. In DNA, the CDR3 is TGTGCCATCAGTGCTAGCGCAGGGGGCCCTGGCTATGGCAATCAGCCCCAGCATTTT. Translation gives CAISASAGGPGYGNQPQHF.

This clonotype showed up many times. The V and J genes are TRBV7-8 and TRBJ2-5; D possibly matches TRBD1 or TRBD2 (5 bases each). Germline V gene lookup returns CDR1 SGHVS and CDR2 FQNEAQ. The CDR3 covers 15 residues. V lost 5 bases and J 0 bases, leaving 13 bases between the germline ends. The CDR3 sequence: CASSERGGNQETQYF. CDR3 coding DNA: TGTGCCAGCAGCGAGCGTGGGGGAAACCAAGAGACCCAGTACTTC.

This clonotype has at least ten counts. The gene calls are TRBV20-1 and TRBJ2-2; D is ambiguous. This CDR3 contains 14 residues. Germline CDR1 reads DFQATT; CDR2 reads SNEGSKA (reference sequence). Trimming took 2 bases from V and 1 from J, leaving 8 bases between them. In DNA form, the CDR3 reads TGCAGTGCTAGACCCCTAGGGAACACCGGGGAGCTGTTTTTT. Protein: CSARPLGNTGELFF.

This clonotype appeared once. The chain employs TRBV29-1 and TRBJ2-7, with D possibly being TRBD2 (5 bases). The V end lost 8 bases, the J end lost 3 bases, and 17 bases lay between the germline ends. CDR3 length: 13 amino acids. Germline loops: CDR1 SQVTM, CDR2 ANQGSEA. CDR3 region: CSSLEAGSYEQYF. CDR3 nucleotides: TGCAGCAGCTTAGAGGCTGGGAGCTACGAGCAGTACTTC.

With respect to this clonotype: A much larger clone sits a single nucleotide away, making a read error possible. This chain links TRBV12-5 with TRBJ2-5; D is possibly TRBD1 (5 bases). CDR1 is LGHNT and CDR2 is FRNRAP in the germline V gene. The CDR3 runs 14 residues. The CDR3 protein is CASGLGPGRETPYF. DNA for the CDR3: TGTGCTAGTGGTTTGGGTCCAGGGCGCGAGACCCCGTACTTC.

This clonotype was found many times. The rearrangement joins TRBV7-9 to TRBJ1-4, with TRBD1 as a possible D gene (5 bases). With 5 bases removed from V and 4 bases from J, the gap between germline ends came to 11 bases. Germline V gene sequence: CDR1 SEHNR, CDR2 FQNEAQ (reference sequence). CDR3 length equals 14 residues. CDR3 nucleotides: TGTGCCAGCAGCGGCAGGGCCCGTAATGAAAAACTGTTTTTT. The encoded protein is CASSGRARNEKLFF.